This T cell receptor (beta chain) was captured in a study of OX40 agonist ivuxolimab in advanced cancers. CDR1 LGHNA and CDR2 YSLEER come from the germline V gene. This CDR3 contains 13 residues. The ends lost 10 bases at V and 7 bases at J; junction bases unmatched: 7. As concerns this clone: Its antigen is not known.

Study-wide points: Relative to CD4+, CD8+ T cells held more expanded clones on average.

The data were produced by immunoSEQ multiplex PCR, yet TCRdb's version contains in-frame clones alone and is incomplete. Of around 49,000 clones listed, roughly 80% are singletons. Sequencing was performed on CD4+ or CD8+ T cells sorted from blood, taken in a trial of the OX40 agonist ivuxolimab. This chain connects TRBV4-3 to TRBJ2-1; 10 nucleotides agree with TRBD1. This clonotype was sampled from an adult with an advanced solid tumor such as melanoma, head and neck, liver or kidney cancer. This CDR3 is CATSGTGVNEQFF. The CDR3 region has the DNA TGCGCCACCTCCGGGACAGGGGTAAATGAGCAGTTCTTC.